Shown below are 18 T cell receptor beta chains from a single sample sequenced in a study of Tregs in tolerant kidney transplant recipients. Measured with immunoSEQ multiplex PCR; TCRdb has only the in-frame clones, and not every one. Here the sample spans tens of thousands of clones, about 88% being singletons. Sequences were derived from CD4+ T cells from blood, sampled before the transplant. These receptors were obtained from a human donor who received a combined kidney and bone marrow transplant.

This chain joins TRBV7-2 and TRBJ1-5; D remains ambiguous. The CDR3 is 16 residues long. Between the trimmed V and J ends, which lost 5 bases and 0 bases, there was a span of 14 bases. Germline V lookup: CDR1 SGHTA, CDR2 FQGNSA. The CDR3 here is CASSPSAGYSNQPQHF. CDR3 DNA sequence: TGTGCCAGCAGCCCGTCGGCGGGCTATAGCAATCAGCCCCAGCATTTT. The variable domain in full, with the rest retrieved from reference TRBV7-2 and TRBJ1-5, is GAGVSQSPSNKVTEKGKDVELRCDPISGHTALYWYRQSLGQGLEFLIYFQGNSAPDKSGLPSDRFSAERTGGSVSTLTIQRTQQEDSAVYLCASSPSAGYSNQPQHFGDGTRLSIL.

This chain connects TRBV7-9 to TRBJ2-2; D remains unclear. Trimming cost V 10 bases and J 5 bases, with 11 bases left between them. This CDR3 spans 12 amino acids. Germline V gene sequence: CDR1 SEHNR, CDR2 FQNEAQ (reference sequence). The DNA for the CDR3 is TGTGCCAACGCTGTCCAGACCGGGGAGCTGTTTTTT. Translation: CANAVQTGELFF.

The chain has TRBV28 and TRBJ1-5; D ambiguous. Germline V lookup: CDR1 MDHEN, CDR2 SYDVKM. V dropped 6 bases and J dropped 2 bases, with 11 bases sitting between them. The CDR3 contains 14 residues. The DNA of the CDR3 is TGTGCCAGCAGAACACAAGTGGGCAATCAGCCCCAGCATTTT. Its translation is CASRTQVGNQPQHF.

This chain joins TRBV30 and TRBJ2-3, with D perhaps TRBD1 (5 bases). The CDR3 is 12 residues long. Trimming removed 3 bases at V and 4 bases at J, with 8 bases between. Per the germline V gene, CDR1 is GTSNPN and CDR2 is SVGIG (reference sequence). The chain's CDR3 is CAWSEGADTQYF. CDR3 in DNA: TGTGCCTGGAGCGAAGGGGCAGATACGCAGTATTTT. The variable domain in full, completed from reference TRBV30 and TRBJ2-3, reads SQTIHQWPATLVQPVGSPLSLECTVEGTSNPNLYWYRQAAGRGLQLLFYSVGIGQISSEVPQNLSASRPQDRQFILSSKKLLLSDSGFYLCAWSEGADTQYFGPGTRLTVL.

The chain couples TRBV10-1 to TRBJ1-2; D might be TRBD1 (6 bases). CDR1 is WNHNN, CDR2 SYGVQD, per germline (reference sequence). The CDR3 has 14 amino acids. The ends were cut back, 8 bases at V and 6 bases at J, with 19 bases in the middle. The CDR3 protein is CASEGEASPHGYTF. CDR3 nucleotide sequence: TGCGCCAGCGAGGGGGAAGCATCCCCTCATGGCTACACCTTC.

The CDR3 loop reads CASNRQGEKLFF. For the CDR3, the DNA is TGTGCCAGTAATCGACAGGGGGAAAAACTGTTTTTT. The chain carries TRBV19 and TRBJ1-4; 8 bases map to TRBD1. CDR3 length: 12 residues. Germline-derived CDR1 and CDR2 are LNHDA and SQIVND (reference sequence). V gave up 7 bases and J gave up 8 bases; unmatched junction bases: 3.

The chain has TRBV6-6 and TRBJ2-4, with TRBD1 identical over 9 bases. Germline V gene lookup returns CDR1 MNHNY and CDR2 SVGAGI (reference sequence). This CDR3 spans 16 amino acids. The junction had 7 bases not matched to a gene; V was cut back by 6 bases and J by 1 base. CDR3 protein: CASRGTGMEAKNIQYF. CDR3 in DNA: TGTGCCAGCAGGGGGACAGGGATGGAGGCCAAAAACATTCAGTACTTC.

This clone was observed once. The chain couples TRBV9 to TRBJ2-2, with TRBD2 identical over 7 bases. This CDR3 region has 17 residues. J gave up 4 bases and V 3 bases, and 12 bases lay outside the gene matches. CDR1 is SGDLS, CDR2 YYNGEE, per germline. The CDR3 DNA is TGTGCCAGCAGCGAGAGGGAATGGGGACTACCCACCGGGGAGCTGTTTTTT. Translation gives CASSEREWGLPTGELFF.

The genes are TRBV6-6 and TRBJ1-1; the match to TRBD1 covers 7 bases. The CDR3 sequence is 15 residues long. With 7 bases clipped from V and 4 bases from J, the junction kept 12 bases outside the gene matches. Germline V gene sequence: CDR1 MNHNY, CDR2 SVGAGI (reference sequence). The CDR3 here is CASTILAGGSTEAFF. DNA of the CDR3: TGTGCCAGCACCATACTGGCAGGGGGAAGCACTGAAGCTTTCTTT.

The genes are TRBV7-2 and TRBJ2-2, with 11 bases matching TRBD2. With V trimmed by 2 bases and J by 7 bases, 9 bases remained unmatched. Germline V lookup: CDR1 SGHTA, CDR2 FQGNSA. The CDR3 is 17 residues long. CDR3 loop: CASSLMALAGADGELFF. The DNA of the CDR3 is TGTGCCAGCAGCTTAATGGCACTAGCGGGAGCGGACGGGGAGCTGTTTTTT.

The chain has TRBV5-1 and TRBJ2-2, with 8 bases aligning to TRBD2. In germline, CDR1 is SGHRS, CDR2 YFSETQ. With 5 bases clipped from V and 2 bases from J, the junction kept 11 bases outside the gene matches. This CDR3 has 17 residues. The CDR3 DNA reads as TGCGCCAGCAGGTCCGTCGCGGGAGGACTTAACACCGGGGAGCTGTTTTTT. Translated: CASRSVAGGLNTGELFF.

The rearrangement uses TRBV7-9 and TRBJ2-1; possibly TRBD2 for D (5 bases). This CDR3 has 17 residues. The germline V and J ends were trimmed by 8 bases and 0 bases, with 20 bases remaining between them. Per germline, CDR1 SEHNR and CDR2 FQNEAQ (reference sequence). CDR3 sequence (DNA): TGTGCCAGCGCACCTGAGGGAACGCTGAGCTCCTACAATGAGCAGTTCTTC. Amino acid sequence: CASAPEGTLSSYNEQFF. Supplemented by reference TRBV7-9 and TRBJ2-1, the full variable domain reads DTGVSQNPRHKITKRGQNVTFRCDPISEHNRLYWYRQTLGQGPEFLTYFQNEAQLEKSRLLSDRFSAERPKGSFSTLEIQRTEQGDSAMYLCASAPEGTLSSYNEQFFGPGTRLTVL.

The CDR3, as DNA: TGTGCCAGCAGCCGGGACAGGGAGTTCGACGAGCAGTACTTC. Residues: CASSRDREFDEQYF. This sequence joins TRBV7-3 and TRBJ2-7, with TRBD1 identical over 9 bases. Losses at the gene ends were 5 bases for V and 5 bases for J; bases not matched to a gene: 7. This CDR3 contains 14 residues. The germline V gene has CDR1 SGHTA and CDR2 FQGTGA. The variable domain in full, with the rest retrieved from reference TRBV7-3 and TRBJ2-7, is GAGVSQTPSNKVTEKGKYVELRCDPISGHTALYWYRQSLGQGPEFLIYFQGTGAADDSGLPNDRFFAVRPEGSVSTLKIQRTERGDSAVYLCASSRDREFDEQYFGPGTRLTVT.

DNA of the CDR3: TGTGCCAGCCGCCCCGAAGGCCAGGAGGGTCGTACGCAGTATTTT. It specifies CASRPEGQEGRTQYF. This chain connects TRBV7-8 to TRBJ2-3; maybe TRBD2 (6 bases). This CDR3 has 15 residues. Trimming cost V 8 bases and J 8 bases, with 23 bases left between them. Germline loops: CDR1 SGHVS, CDR2 FQNEAQ.

The rearrangement joins TRBV7-2 to TRBJ2-1, with D possibly matching TRBD1 (6 bases). With 6 bases removed from V and 3 bases from J, the gap between germline ends came to 9 bases. Germline values: CDR1 SGHTA, CDR2 FQGNSA. This CDR3 has 13 residues. Here the CDR3 reads CASSLQGYNEQFF. The CDR3 DNA reads TGTGCCAGCAGTCTACAGGGCTACAATGAGCAGTTCTTC.

The genes are TRBV19 and TRBJ2-3; tentatively, D is TRBD2 (6 bases). Trimming cost V 3 bases and J 5 bases, with 15 bases left between them. Germline CDR1 and CDR2: LNHDA and SQIVND (reference sequence). CDR3 length: 15 amino acids. The CDR3 here is CASSMVGRGLDTQYF. The CDR3 DNA reads TGTGCCAGTAGTATGGTAGGCCGGGGGTTAGATACGCAGTATTTT.

Remarks on this clone: No DNA is shown, since the ends of the CDR3 on it are uncertain; the CDR3 is the one TCRdb lists. The CDR3 here is CASSSSGLAGVNEQFF. The V and J genes are TRBV28 and TRBJ2-1; TRBD2 is taken as the D call from the table, unchecked against the DNA. The CDR3 extends over 16 residues, inclusive of both ends. The germline V gene has CDR1 MDHEN and CDR2 SYDVKM.

The CDR3, as DNA: TGTGCCAGCAGTAAGGACTCAACACGAGCAGATACGCAGTATTTT. Encoded protein: CASSKDSTRADTQYF. The rearrangement links TRBV2 to TRBJ2-3; weak D call: TRBD2 (5 bases). CDR3 length: 15 amino acids. Germline CDR1 is SNHLY and CDR2 is FYNNEI. V dropped 5 bases and J dropped 4 bases, with 16 bases sitting between them.